The subject of this entry is one T cell receptor beta chain. Study processing details: It was from reference gene primer amplification that nucleated cell counts were estimated. Method: immunoSEQ multiplex PCR; TCRdb's copy keeps in-frame clones and lacks some. From that table come the V and J calls and clone size; the DNA was used to work out D and trimming. The sample holds roughly 150,000 clones; under 85% are singletons and the top ten take 10% to 15%. The entry originates in a study of blood T cell repertoires in COVID-19. Across the study: Samples taken during acute and convalescent COVID-19 were collected in the United States, Italy and Spain. From T cells, B-cell-depleted T cells, or PBMCs came the material, which was cDNA or gDNA.

Germline CDR1 is SQVTM and CDR2 is ANQGSEA. CDR3 length: 13 residues. The J segment lost 2 bases and the V segment lost 5 bases, leaving 5 bases of the junction unmatched. The receptor's source is a man in his sixties or seventies who had recovered from COVID-19. The sample taken for sequencing was peripheral blood. This chain connects TRBV29-1 to TRBJ2-7, with 8 positions matching TRBD1. The CDR3 DNA is TGCAGCGTTAAGACAGGGGAGACCTACGAGCAGTACTTC. Protein sequence: CSVKTGETYEQYF.